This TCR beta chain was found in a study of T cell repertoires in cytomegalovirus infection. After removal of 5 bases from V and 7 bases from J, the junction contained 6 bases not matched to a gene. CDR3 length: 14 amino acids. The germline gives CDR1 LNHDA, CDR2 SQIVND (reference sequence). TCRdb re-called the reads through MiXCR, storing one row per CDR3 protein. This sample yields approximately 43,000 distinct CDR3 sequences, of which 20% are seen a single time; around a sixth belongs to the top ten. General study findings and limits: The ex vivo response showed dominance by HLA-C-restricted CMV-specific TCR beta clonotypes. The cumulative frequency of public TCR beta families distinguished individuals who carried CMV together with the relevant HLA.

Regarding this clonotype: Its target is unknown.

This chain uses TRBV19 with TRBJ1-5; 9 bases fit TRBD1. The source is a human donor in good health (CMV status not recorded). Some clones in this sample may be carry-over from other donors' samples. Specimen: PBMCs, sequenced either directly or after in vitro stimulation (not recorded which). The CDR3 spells CASSLWTGDQPQHF. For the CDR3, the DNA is TGTGCCAGTAGTTTGTGGACAGGGGACCAGCCCCAGCATTTT.